This TCR beta chain was sequenced during a study of blood T cell repertoires in COVID-19. Whole-study context: The origin of the acute and convalescent COVID-19 samples was the United States, Italy and Spain. The cDNA or gDNA used as material had been derived from T cells, B-cell-depleted T cells, or PBMCs.

Assignments of participants to cohorts depended upon their own reported clinical history. Germline-derived CDR1 and CDR2 are GTSNPN and SVGIG (reference sequence). This CDR3 region has 17 residues. V lost 6 bases and J lost 10; bases outside the gene matches: 23. In the authors' workflow: For nucleated cells, counts were estimated from reference gene primer amplification. TCRdb's copy holds only in-frame clones and misses some; the assay was immunoSEQ multiplex PCR. The DNA gave D and trimming, while V, J and clone size come from that table. The top ten clones hold approximately 4.3% of a sample with more than 200,000 clones, 80% of them seen once.

The sample consisted of PBMCs or T cells enriched from blood (not recorded which). The clonotype comes from a man aged 25 to 40 with acute COVID-19. The chain uses TRBV30 and TRBJ1-5, with 8 bases that match TRBD1. DNA for the CDR3: TGTGCCTGTCCCGGGACAGGTGAGAAGGGCCGGGTCAGACCCCAGCATTTT. It encodes CACPGTGEKGRVRPQHF.